This TCR beta chain was recovered during a study of T cell changes during pregnancy in multiple sclerosis. V was clipped by 8 bases and J by 5 bases; unmatched bases: 9. This CDR3 is built from 14 residues. Per germline, CDR1 LNHDA and CDR2 SQIVND (reference sequence). The data were produced by immunoSEQ multiplex PCR, yet TCRdb's version contains in-frame clones alone and is incomplete. The table has tens of thousands of clones, around 96% seen once; the top ten hold roughly 2.3%. The V call is TRBV19, the J call TRBJ2-5; 9 bases match TRBD1. The starting material was CD8+ T cells from peripheral blood mononuclear cells, obtained after pregnancy. This clonotype was obtained from a female donor with multiple sclerosis, enrolled in a pregnancy study. CDR3 residues: CASALTGGAETQYF. The CDR3 DNA reads TGTGCCAGTGCCCTTACAGGGGGCGCCGAGACCCAGTACTTC.